This T cell receptor beta chain was obtained from a study of blood T cell repertoires in COVID-19. Sequencing used immunoSEQ multiplex PCR; TCRdb keeps in-frame clones, though not all of them. The table records 75,000 to 95,000 clones, around 81% of them present only once. The germline V gene encodes CDR1 SQVTM and CDR2 ANQGSEA. The CDR3 totals 11 residues. This TCR was sampled from a man older than 75 with active or convalescent COVID-19. This chain links TRBV29-1 with TRBJ1-2; no clear D. Input material: peripheral blood. The DNA of the CDR3 is TGCACACTGGGTGAGGACTATGGCTACACCTTC. Residues: CTLGEDYGYTF. Based on the CDR3 plus reference TRBV29-1 and TRBJ1-2, the full variable domain is SAVISQKPSRDICQRGTSLTIQCQVDSQVTMMFWYRQQPGQSLTLIATANQGSEATYESGFVIDKFPISRPNLTFSTLTVSNMSPEDSSIYLCTLGEDYGYTFGSGTRLTVV.